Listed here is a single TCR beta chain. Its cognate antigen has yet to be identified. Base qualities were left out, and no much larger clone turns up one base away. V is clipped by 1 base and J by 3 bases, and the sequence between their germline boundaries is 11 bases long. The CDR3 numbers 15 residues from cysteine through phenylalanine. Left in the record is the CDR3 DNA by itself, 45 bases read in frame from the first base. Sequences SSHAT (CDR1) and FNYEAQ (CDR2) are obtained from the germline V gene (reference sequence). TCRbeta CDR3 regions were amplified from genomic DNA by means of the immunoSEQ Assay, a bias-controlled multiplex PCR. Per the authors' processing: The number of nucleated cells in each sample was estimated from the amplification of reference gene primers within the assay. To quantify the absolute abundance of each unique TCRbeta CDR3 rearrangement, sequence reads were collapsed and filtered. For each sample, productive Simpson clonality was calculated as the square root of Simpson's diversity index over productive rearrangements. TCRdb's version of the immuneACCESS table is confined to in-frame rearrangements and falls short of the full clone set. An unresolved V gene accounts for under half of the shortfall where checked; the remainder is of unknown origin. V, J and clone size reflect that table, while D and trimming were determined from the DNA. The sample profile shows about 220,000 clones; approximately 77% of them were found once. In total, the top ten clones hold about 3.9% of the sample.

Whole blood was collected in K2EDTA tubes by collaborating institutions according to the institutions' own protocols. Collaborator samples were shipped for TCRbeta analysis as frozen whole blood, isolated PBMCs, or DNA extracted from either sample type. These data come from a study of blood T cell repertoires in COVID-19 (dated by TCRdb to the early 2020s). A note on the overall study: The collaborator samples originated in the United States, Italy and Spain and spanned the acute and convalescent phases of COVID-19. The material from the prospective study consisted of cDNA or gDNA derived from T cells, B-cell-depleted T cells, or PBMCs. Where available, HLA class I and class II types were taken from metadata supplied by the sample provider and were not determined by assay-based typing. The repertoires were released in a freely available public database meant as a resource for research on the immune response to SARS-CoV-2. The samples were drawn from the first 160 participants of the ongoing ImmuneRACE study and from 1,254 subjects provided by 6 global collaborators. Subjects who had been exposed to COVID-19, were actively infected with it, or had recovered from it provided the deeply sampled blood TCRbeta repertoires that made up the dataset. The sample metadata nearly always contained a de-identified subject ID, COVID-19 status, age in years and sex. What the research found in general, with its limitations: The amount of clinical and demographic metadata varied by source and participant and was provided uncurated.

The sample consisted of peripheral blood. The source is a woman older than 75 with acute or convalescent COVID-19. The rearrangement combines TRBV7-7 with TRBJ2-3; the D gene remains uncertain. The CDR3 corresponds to CASSLGSPKTDTQYF. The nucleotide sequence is TGTGCCAGCAGCTTAGGTAGTCCGAAAACAGATACGCAGTATTTT. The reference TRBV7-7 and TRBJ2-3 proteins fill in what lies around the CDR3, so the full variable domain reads GAGVSQSPRYKVTKRGQDVTLRCDPISSHATLYWYQQALGQGPEFLTYFNYEAQPDKSGLPSDRFSAERPEGSISTLTIQRTEQRDSAMYRCASSLGSPKTDTQYFGPGTRLTVL.